This TCR beta chain comes out of a study of CD8 T cells in ankylosing spondylitis. One entry per CDR3 protein, called by TCRdb with MiXCR from the 5' RACE reads. The data show 220,000 or so distinct CDR3 sequences, approximately 20% seen once. This clonotype was recorded a few times. No antigen is known for it. The CDR3 is 13 amino acids. The V segment lost 6 bases and the J segment 4 bases; nucleotides outside the gene matches: 4. Germline values: CDR1 DFQATT, CDR2 SNEGSKA (reference sequence). General study points: Disease-linked clones had a CD8+ phenotype and relatively low frequency in peripheral blood. A TCR beta motif of about eight highly homologous variants seemed to mark ankylosing spondylitis blood. Reports of some motif variants in reactive arthritis synovial fluid and blood predate this one.

V usage is TRBV20-1 and J usage is TRBJ2-7, with TRBD2 matching 12 bases. This clonotype was obtained from a male donor with ankylosing spondylitis. Sample: blood, either unsorted or a sorted T cell fraction (not recorded which). CDR3 sequence reads: CSARTSGKYEQYF. CDR3 sequence (DNA): TGCAGTGCCCGGACTAGCGGGAAGTACGAGCAGTACTTC.